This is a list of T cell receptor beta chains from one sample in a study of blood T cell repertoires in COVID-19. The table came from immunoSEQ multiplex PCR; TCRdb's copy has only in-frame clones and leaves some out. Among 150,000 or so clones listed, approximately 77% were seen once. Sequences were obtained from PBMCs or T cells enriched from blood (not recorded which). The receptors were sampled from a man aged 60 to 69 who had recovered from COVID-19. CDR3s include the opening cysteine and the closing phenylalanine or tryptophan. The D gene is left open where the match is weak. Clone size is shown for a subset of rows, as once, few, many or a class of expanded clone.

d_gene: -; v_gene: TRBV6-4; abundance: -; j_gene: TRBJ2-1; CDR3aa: CASSDSAGSYNEQFF; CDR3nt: TGTGCCAGCAGTGACTCAGCGGGCTCCTACAATGAGCAGTTCTTC
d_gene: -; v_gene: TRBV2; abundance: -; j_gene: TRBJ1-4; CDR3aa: CASSEGRSYEKLFF; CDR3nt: TGTGCCAGCAGTGAAGGCAGAAGTTACGAAAAACTGTTTTTT
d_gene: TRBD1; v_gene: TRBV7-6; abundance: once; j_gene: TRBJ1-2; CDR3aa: CASSPREGADYGYTF; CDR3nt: TGTGCCAGCAGCCCGCGGGAGGGGGCGGACTATGGCTACACCTTC
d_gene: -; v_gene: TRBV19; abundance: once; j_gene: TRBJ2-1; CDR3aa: CASSILGVEQFF; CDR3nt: TGTGCCAGTAGTATTTTGGGCGTGGAGCAGTTCTTC
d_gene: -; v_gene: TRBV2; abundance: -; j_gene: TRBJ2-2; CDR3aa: CASREDGVETGELFF; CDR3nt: TGTGCCAGCAGGGAAGACGGGGTCGAAACCGGGGAGCTGTTTTTT
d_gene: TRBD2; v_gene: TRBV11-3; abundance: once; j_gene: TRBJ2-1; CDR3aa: CASSLGGLAGADEQFF; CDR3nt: TGTGCCAGCAGCTTAGGGGGACTAGCGGGGGCGGATGAGCAGTTCTTC
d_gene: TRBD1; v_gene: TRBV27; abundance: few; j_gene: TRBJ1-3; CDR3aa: CASSLNRGSGNTIYF; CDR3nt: TGTGCCAGCAGTTTGAACAGGGGCTCCGGAAACACCATATATTTT
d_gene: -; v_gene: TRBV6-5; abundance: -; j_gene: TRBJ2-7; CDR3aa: CASSSRGESSYEQYF; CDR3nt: TGTGCCAGCAGCTCCAGGGGGGAGAGCTCCTACGAGCAGTACTTC
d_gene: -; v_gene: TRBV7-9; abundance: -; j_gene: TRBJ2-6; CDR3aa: CASSLAVTASGANVLTF; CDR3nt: TGTGCCAGCAGCTTAGCAGTAACAGCCTCTGGGGCCAACGTCCTGACTTTC
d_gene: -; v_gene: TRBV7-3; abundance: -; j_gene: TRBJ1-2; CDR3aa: CASSLTPGQQGYTF; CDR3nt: TGTGCCAGCAGCTTAACCCCGGGACAACAGGGCTACACCTTC
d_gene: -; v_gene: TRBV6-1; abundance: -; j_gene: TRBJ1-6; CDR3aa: CASSEARQGNSPLHF; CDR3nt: TGTGCCAGCAGTGAAGCGCGTCAGGGGAATTCACCCCTCCACTTT
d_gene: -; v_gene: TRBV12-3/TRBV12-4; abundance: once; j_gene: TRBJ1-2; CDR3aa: CASSLGGYSGYTF; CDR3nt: TGTGCCAGCAGTTTGGGAGGGTATAGCGGCTACACCTTC